This T cell receptor (beta chain) was found in a study of T-cell reconstitution after alpha-beta-depleted transplantation in children. For TCRbeta, the library was prepared with unique molecular identifiers. Via MiXCR, TCRdb re-called the PCR reads, giving one row per CDR3 protein. The sample has about 420,000 distinct CDR3 sequences, roughly a tenth seen once. As regards this clonotype: The germline gene is not matched at one end of the junction; a read error may be the cause.

This CDR3 comprises 15 residues. Looked up from germline, CDR1 is LGHDT and CDR2 is YNNKEL (reference sequence). The source material was PBMCs from the stem cell graft donor, sampled from the stem cell graft. The TCR originated in a human donor who donated a stem cell graft to a child with acute myeloid leukemia. V is TRBV3-1 and J is TRBJ2-5, with 12 bases aligning to TRBD2. The CDR3 DNA is TGTGCCTGCAGCCACGGACTAGCGGGGATAGAGACCCAGTACTTC. Translation: CACSHGLAGIETQYF.